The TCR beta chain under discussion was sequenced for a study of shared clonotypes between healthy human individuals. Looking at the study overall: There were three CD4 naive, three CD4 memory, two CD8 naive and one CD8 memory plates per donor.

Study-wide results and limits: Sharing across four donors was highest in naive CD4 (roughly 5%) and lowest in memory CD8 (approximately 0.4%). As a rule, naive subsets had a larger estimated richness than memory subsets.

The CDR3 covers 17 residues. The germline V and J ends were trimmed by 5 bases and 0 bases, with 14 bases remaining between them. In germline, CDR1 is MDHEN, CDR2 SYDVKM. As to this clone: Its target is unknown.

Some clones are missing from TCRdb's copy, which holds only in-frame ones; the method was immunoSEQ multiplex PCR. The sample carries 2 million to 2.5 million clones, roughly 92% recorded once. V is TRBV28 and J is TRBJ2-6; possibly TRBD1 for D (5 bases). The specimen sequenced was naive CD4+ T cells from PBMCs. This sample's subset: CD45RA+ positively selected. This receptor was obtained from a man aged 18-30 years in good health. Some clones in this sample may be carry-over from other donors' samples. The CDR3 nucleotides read TGTGCCAGCAGTCCAGGACACCCTAGCTCTGGGGCCAACGTCCTGACTTTC. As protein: CASSPGHPSSGANVLTF.